The 20 T cell receptor beta chains in this list originate from one sample, sequenced in a study of T cell changes during pregnancy in multiple sclerosis (dated by TCRdb to 2018 to 2020). The method behind the library was the immunoSEQ multiplex PCR assay. Here the immuneACCESS table is served through TCRdb, limited to in-frame sequences with V and J called. Missing clones are a known gap in these copies; in checked studies unresolved V genes cover under half, and the rest lacks a known reason. Present in this sample are roughly 40,000 clones, around nine tenths of which were seen just once. Approximately 8.4% of the sample belongs to the ten largest clones. This sample comprised CD8+ T cells from peripheral blood mononuclear cells, obtained before pregnancy. These receptors originate from a female donor with multiple sclerosis, enrolled in a pregnancy study.

This chain connects TRBV15 to TRBJ1-1, with a tentative D call TRBD1 (6 bases). Trimming shortened V by 2 bases and J by 10 bases, and 17 bases separated the two germline ends. Germline values: CDR1 LNHNV, CDR2 YYDKDF (reference sequence). CDR3 length: 14 residues. CDR3 amino acids: CATSRNRERLGAFF. The CDR3 coding sequence is TGTGCCACCAGCAGAAACAGGGAAAGGCTCGGAGCTTTCTTT.

V and J are TRBV28 and TRBJ1-2; 9 bases align to TRBD1. CDR3 length: 15 amino acids. Trimming removed 2 bases from V and 4 bases from J; junction bases left unmatched: 5. CDR1 and CDR2 (germline): MDHEN, SYDVKM. The CDR3 nucleotides are TGTGCCAGCAGTTTAACTGACAGGGGGGCCTATGGCTACACCTTC. As protein: CASSLTDRGAYGYTF.

J is TRBJ2-3 and V is TRBV11-2, with unresolved D. Germline CDR1 reads SGHAT; CDR2 reads FQNNGV. The V end was cut by 5 bases, the J end by 0 bases, with 3 bases between. CDR3 length: 12 residues. The CDR3 here is CASSQSTDTQYF. DNA of the CDR3: TGTGCCAGCAGCCAAAGCACAGATACGCAGTATTTT.

This clone was detected once. The chain carries TRBV27 and TRBJ1-5, with D uncertain. The CDR3 spans 13 residues. The germline V gene has CDR1 MNHEY and CDR2 SMNVEV (reference sequence). Deletions cut 3 bases from V and 4 bases from J, with 7 bases between. The CDR3 loop is CASSFGNNQPQHF. CDR3 DNA: TGTGCCAGCAGTTTCGGGAATAATCAGCCCCAGCATTTT.

This clone was recorded only once. The chain links TRBV5-5 to TRBJ2-2; possible D gene TRBD2, 5 bases. In germline, CDR1 is SGHKS, CDR2 YYEKEE (reference sequence). The CDR3 has 15 residues. V was pared by 2 bases and J by 5 bases, with 13 bases between. CDR3 residues: CASSFAGNPTGELFF. The CDR3 nucleotides read TGTGCCAGCAGCTTTGCCGGGAACCCTACCGGGGAGCTGTTTTTT.

This chain uses TRBV30 with TRBJ2-5, with D tentatively TRBD1 (6 bases). CDR1 is GTSNPN, CDR2 SVGIG, per germline (reference sequence). V was pared by 0 bases and J by 5 bases, with 10 bases between. This CDR3 spans 13 amino acids. CDR3: CAWSVWGRETQYF. For the CDR3, the DNA is TGTGCCTGGAGTGTGTGGGGGCGGGAGACCCAGTACTTC. The full variable domain, rest sourced from reference TRBV30 and TRBJ2-5, is SQTIHQWPATLVQPVGSPLSLECTVEGTSNPNLYWYRQAAGRGLQLLFYSVGIGQISSEVPQNLSASRPQDRQFILSSKKLLLSDSGFYLCAWSVWGRETQYFGPGTRLLVL.

This chain connects TRBV19 to TRBJ1-4, with 7 bases identical to TRBD1. Germline V lookup: CDR1 LNHDA, CDR2 SQIVND (reference sequence). With 3 bases clipped from V and 0 bases from J, the junction kept 1 base outside the gene matches. This CDR3 has 15 amino acids. This CDR3 reads CASSMGTATNEKLFF. The DNA for the CDR3 is TGTGCCAGTAGTATGGGGACAGCAACTAATGAAAAACTGTTTTTT.

CDR3 region: CSVPGGNEQFF. The CDR3 DNA is TGCAGTGTTCCGGGGGGAAATGAGCAGTTCTTC. This chain uses TRBV20-1 with TRBJ2-1, with TRBD2 matching over 7 bases. Trimming removed 7 bases from V and 7 bases from J; junction bases left unmatched: 4. Germline V CDR1 and CDR2: DFQATT, SNEGSKA (reference sequence). The CDR3 has 11 amino acids.

The chain couples TRBV5-4 to TRBJ1-1, with 7 bases lining up with TRBD1. Germline V gene lookup returns CDR1 SGHNT and CDR2 YYREEE (reference sequence). V trimming: 4 bases; J trimming: 1 base; junction bases outside the gene matches: 4. The CDR3 spans 14 residues. The CDR3 DNA follows: TGTGCCAGCAGCACAGGGGATTCGAACACTGAAGCTTTCTTT. The encoded protein is CASSTGDSNTEAFF.

J is TRBJ1-2 and V is TRBV6-1, with D perhaps matching TRBD1 (6 bases). V gave up 8 bases and J gave up 6 bases, with 16 bases separating them. The CDR3 consists of 13 residues. Germline CDR1 MNHNS, CDR2 SASEGT. The CDR3 is CASGDRPRDGYTF. In nucleotides, the CDR3 is TGTGCCAGCGGCGACAGGCCCCGGGATGGCTACACCTTC.

This chain joins TRBV5-6 and TRBJ2-7; 7 bases are shared with TRBD2. The CDR3 extends over 17 amino acids. Germline CDR1 reads SGHDT; CDR2 reads YYEEEE. The junction had 13 bases not matched to a gene; V was cut back by 4 bases and J by 0 bases. The CDR3 spells CASSQNLGLDFSYEQYF. The CDR3 DNA reads as TGTGCCAGCAGCCAAAACCTCGGACTAGATTTCTCCTACGAGCAGTACTTC.

The V call is TRBV19, the J call TRBJ1-1, with 7 bases that match TRBD1. V lost 6 bases to trimming and J lost 1 base; unmatched junction nucleotides: 8. CDR3 length equals 15 residues. The germline gives CDR1 LNHDA, CDR2 SQIVND (reference sequence). As DNA, the CDR3 is TGTGCCAGTAGCTTACAGGGGTTGGGGAACACTGAAGCTTTCTTT. Encoded protein: CASSLQGLGNTEAFF.

This clone was counted between two and nine times. CDR3 sequence (DNA): TGTGCCACCAGCGTCGACAGGGGCTGGGAAGCTTTCTTT. Translated: CATSVDRGWEAFF. The chain joins TRBV15 to TRBJ1-1; 8 bases align to TRBD1. The CDR3 runs 13 residues. After removal of 5 bases from V and 8 bases from J, the junction contained 7 bases not matched to a gene. Germline CDR1 is LNHNV and CDR2 is YYDKDF (reference sequence).

The V gene is TRBV11-2, the J gene TRBJ2-1; 7 bases are shared with TRBD1. Germline V lookup: CDR1 SGHAT, CDR2 FQNNGV. V was clipped by 4 bases and J by 1 base; unmatched bases: 7. The CDR3 loop spans 16 amino acids. The CDR3 DNA follows: TGTGCCAGCAGCTGGGGACAGTCGACTTCCTACAATGAGCAGTTCTTC. Amino acids: CASSWGQSTSYNEQFF.

The V call is TRBV5-8, the J call TRBJ2-7; D is undetermined. The V and J ends lost 4 bases and 0 bases respectively, with 5 bases between them. This CDR3 spans 12 amino acids. Germline V gives CDR1 SGHTS, CDR2 YDEGEE. The CDR3 loop is CASSVYSYEQYF. The DNA of the CDR3 is TGTGCCAGCAGCGTCTACTCCTACGAGCAGTACTTC.

The genes are TRBV15 and TRBJ2-1; a possible D gene is TRBD2 (6 bases). The V and J ends lost 3 bases and 6 bases respectively, with 12 bases between them. This CDR3 contains 14 residues. The germline V gene encodes CDR1 LNHNV and CDR2 YYDKDF (reference sequence). For the CDR3, the DNA is TGTGCCACCAGCAGGGACCGGGACTTCAATGAGCAGTTCTTC. This gives the protein CATSRDRDFNEQFF.

This clone has only a few counts. This rearrangement joins TRBV7-2 to TRBJ1-5, with TRBD1 matching over 8 bases. Germline V gives CDR1 SGHTA, CDR2 FQGNSA. The ends lost 4 bases at V and 3 bases at J; junction bases unmatched: 5. The length of the CDR3 is 15 residues. The CDR3 DNA reads as TGTGCCAGCAGCTGGACAGGGAACCACAATCAGCCCCAGCATTTT. It translates to CASSWTGNHNQPQHF.

This chain uses TRBV27 with TRBJ2-7; 11 bases match TRBD1. Germline trimming cut 5 bases from V and 7 bases from J; bases unmatched to any gene: 10. CDR1 and CDR2 (germline): MNHEY, SMNVEV (reference sequence). This CDR3 contains 15 residues. CDR3: CASSPWTGGAGEQYF. In DNA form, the CDR3 reads TGTGCCAGCAGTCCGTGGACAGGGGGCGCGGGGGAGCAGTACTTC.

The chain joins TRBV19 to TRBJ1-1; unclear D gene. The CDR3 runs to 13 residues. Between the trimmed V and J ends, which lost 7 bases and 6 bases, there was a span of 15 bases. CDR1 is LNHDA and CDR2 is SQIVND in the germline V gene (reference sequence). Written as DNA, the CDR3 is TGTGCCAGTATGGGAGGCGTGGGAGCTGAAGCTTTCTTT. Protein product: CASMGGVGAEAFF.

This clone was counted once. This chain links TRBV5-8 with TRBJ2-3, with 7 bases matching TRBD1. This CDR3 contains 17 residues. Germline CDR1 reads SGHTS; CDR2 reads YDEGEE. V lost 3 bases and J lost 2; bases outside the gene matches: 12. This CDR3 reads CASSSEIPGQFTDTQYF. The CDR3 DNA reads as TGTGCCAGCAGCTCGGAAATTCCGGGACAGTTCACAGATACGCAGTATTTT.